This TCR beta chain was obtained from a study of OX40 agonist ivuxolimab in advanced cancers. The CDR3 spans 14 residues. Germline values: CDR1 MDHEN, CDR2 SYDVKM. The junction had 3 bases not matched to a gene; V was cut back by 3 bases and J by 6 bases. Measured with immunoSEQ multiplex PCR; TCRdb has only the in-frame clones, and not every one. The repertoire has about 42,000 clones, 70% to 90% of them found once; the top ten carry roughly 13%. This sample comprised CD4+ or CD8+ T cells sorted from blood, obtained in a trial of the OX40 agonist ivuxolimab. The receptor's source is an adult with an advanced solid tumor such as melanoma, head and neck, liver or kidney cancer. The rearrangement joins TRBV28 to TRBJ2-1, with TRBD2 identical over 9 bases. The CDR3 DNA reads TGTGCCAGCAGTTTGAGCGGGAGGATCAATGAGCAGTTCTTC. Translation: CASSLSGRINEQFF.